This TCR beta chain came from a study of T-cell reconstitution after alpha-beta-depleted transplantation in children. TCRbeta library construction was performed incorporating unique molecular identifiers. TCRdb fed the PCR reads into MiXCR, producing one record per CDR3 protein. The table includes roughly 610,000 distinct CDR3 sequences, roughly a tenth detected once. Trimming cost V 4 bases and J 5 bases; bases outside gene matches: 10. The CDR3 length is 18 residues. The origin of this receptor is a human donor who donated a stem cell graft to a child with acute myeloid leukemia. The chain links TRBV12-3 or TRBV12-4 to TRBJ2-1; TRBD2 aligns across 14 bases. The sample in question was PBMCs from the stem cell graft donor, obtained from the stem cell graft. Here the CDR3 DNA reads TGTGCCAGCAGTTCCGGGACTAGCGGGAGTCTGTGGCACAATGAGCAGTTCTTC. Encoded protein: CASSSGTSGSLWHNEQFF.